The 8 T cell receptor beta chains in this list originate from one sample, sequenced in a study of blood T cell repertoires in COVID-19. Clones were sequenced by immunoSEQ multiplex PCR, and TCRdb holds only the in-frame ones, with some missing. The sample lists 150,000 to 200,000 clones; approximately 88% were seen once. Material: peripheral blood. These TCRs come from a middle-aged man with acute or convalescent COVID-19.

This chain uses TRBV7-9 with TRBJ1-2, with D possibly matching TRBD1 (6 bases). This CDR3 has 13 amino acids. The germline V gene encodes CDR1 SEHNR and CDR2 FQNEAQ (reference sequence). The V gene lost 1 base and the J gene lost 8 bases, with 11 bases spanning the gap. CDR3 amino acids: CASSLVGAEGYTF. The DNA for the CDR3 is TGTGCCAGCAGCTTAGTGGGGGCGGAGGGCTACACCTTC.

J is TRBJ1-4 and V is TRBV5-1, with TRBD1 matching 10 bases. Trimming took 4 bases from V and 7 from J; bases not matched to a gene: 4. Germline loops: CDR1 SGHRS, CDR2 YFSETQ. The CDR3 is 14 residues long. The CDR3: CASSRDRGAEKLFF. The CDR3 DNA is TGCGCCAGCAGCCGGGACAGGGGTGCTGAAAAACTGTTTTTT.

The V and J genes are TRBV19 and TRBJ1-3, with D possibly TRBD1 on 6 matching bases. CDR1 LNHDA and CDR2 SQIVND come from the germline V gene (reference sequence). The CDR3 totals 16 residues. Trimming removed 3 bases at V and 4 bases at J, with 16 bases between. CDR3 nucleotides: TGTGCCAGTAGTATCGCAGGGGTAATAGTCGGAAACACCATATATTTT. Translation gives CASSIAGVIVGNTIYF.

DNA for the CDR3: TGTGCCAGCAGCTATAGGGGTGAGGGGGCGGTCTACGAGCAGTACTTC. This translates into CASSYRGEGAVYEQYF. The chain couples TRBV7-9 to TRBJ2-7; 7 nucleotides align to TRBD1. This CDR3 region has 16 residues. Germline CDR1 reads SEHNR; CDR2 reads FQNEAQ (reference sequence). V shed 4 bases, J shed 3 bases, and the junction held 12 bases outside the gene matches.

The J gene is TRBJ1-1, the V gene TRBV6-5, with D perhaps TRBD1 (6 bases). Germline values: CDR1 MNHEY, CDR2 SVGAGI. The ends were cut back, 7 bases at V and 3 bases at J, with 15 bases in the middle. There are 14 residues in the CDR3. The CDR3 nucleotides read TGTGCCAGCACCTGGGGGGGCAGGGACACTGAAGCTTTCTTT. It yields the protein CASTWGGRDTEAFF.

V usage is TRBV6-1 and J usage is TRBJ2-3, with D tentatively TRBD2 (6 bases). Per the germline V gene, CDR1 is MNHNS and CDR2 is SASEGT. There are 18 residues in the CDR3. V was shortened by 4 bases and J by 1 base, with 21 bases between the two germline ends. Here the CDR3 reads CASSATTGTRGGTDTQYF. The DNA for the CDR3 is TGTGCCAGCAGTGCAACTACCGGGACTCGAGGGGGCACAGATACGCAGTATTTT.

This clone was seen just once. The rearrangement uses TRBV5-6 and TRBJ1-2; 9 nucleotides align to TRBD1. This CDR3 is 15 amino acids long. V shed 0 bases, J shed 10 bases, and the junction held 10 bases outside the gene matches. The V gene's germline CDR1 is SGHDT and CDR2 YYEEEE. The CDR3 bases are TGTGCCAGCAGCTTGGGGGGACAGGGCCATAATTTCTACACCTTC. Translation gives CASSLGGQGHNFYTF.

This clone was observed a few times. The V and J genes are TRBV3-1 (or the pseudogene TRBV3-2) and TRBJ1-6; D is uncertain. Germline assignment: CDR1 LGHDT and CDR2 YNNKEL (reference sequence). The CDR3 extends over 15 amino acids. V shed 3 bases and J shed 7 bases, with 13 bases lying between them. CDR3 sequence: CASSQGRVSNSPLHF. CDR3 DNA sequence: TGTGCCAGCAGCCAGGGGAGGGTGTCGAATTCACCCCTCCACTTT.